The 13 T cell receptor beta chains below come from one sample, sequenced in a study of neurological immune-mediated disorders. One entry per CDR3 protein, called by TCRdb with MiXCR from the 5' RACE reads. The table lists under 70,000 distinct CDR3 sequences, about 3% of them singletons. Sample: PBMCs. These receptor sequences come from a woman between 50 and 59 years old with multiple sclerosis.

This clonotype was recorded at least ten times. The CDR3 protein is CSARDPDGRNEQFF. CDR3 nucleotide sequence: TGCAGTGCTAGAGATCCGGACGGGCGGAATGAGCAGTTCTTC. V gene TRBV20-1 combines with J gene TRBJ2-1; D not certain. There are 14 residues in the CDR3. Trimming took off 0 bases at V and 7 bases at J, with 13 bases between the two ends. Germline lookup yields CDR1 DFQATT and CDR2 SNEGSKA (reference sequence).

This clonotype occurred many times. V is TRBV5-1 and J is TRBJ2-3, with 11 bases identical to TRBD2. V trimming: 4 bases; J trimming: 4 bases; junction bases outside the gene matches: 5. Germline CDR1 and CDR2: SGHRS and YFSETQ. CDR3 length: 15 residues. CDR3 amino acids: CASSPGLAAADTQYF. In DNA, the CDR3 is TGCGCCAGCAGCCCGGGACTAGCGGCGGCAGATACGCAGTATTTT.

There are many counts of this clonotype. The chain uses TRBV6-5 and TRBJ1-4, with no clear D. Germline lookup yields CDR1 MNHEY and CDR2 SVGAGI. CDR3 length: 13 residues. V shed 7 bases and J shed 8 bases, with 14 bases lying between them. CDR3 protein: CASTTLGGEKLFF. The CDR3 DNA sequence: TGTGCCAGCACCACGCTAGGTGGGGAAAAACTGTTTTTT.

This clonotype appeared a few times. A much larger clone sits a single nucleotide away, making a read error possible. The rearrangement uses TRBV12-3 or TRBV12-4 and TRBJ1-1; unclear D gene. The CDR3 totals 12 residues. The CDR3 DNA is TGTGACAGCAGTTTTGTGGGCACTGAAGCTTTCTTT. Amino acids: CDSSFVGTEAFF.

This clonotype was picked up many times. This rearrangement joins TRBV25-1 to TRBJ2-7; D not certain. From germline, CDR1 is MGHDK and CDR2 SYGVNS. The CDR3 contains 15 residues. Trimming stripped 4 bases from V and 4 bases from J, with 17 bases between. The CDR3 bases are TGTGCCAGCAGTGCTCCCGGCTGGCCTAAATACGAGCAGTACTTC. Translating it yields CASSAPGWPKYEQYF.

In this sample, this clonotype turned up many times. The V call is TRBV29-1, the J call TRBJ2-7; tentatively, D is TRBD1 (5 bases). The CDR3 spans 12 residues. Trimming stripped 4 bases from V and 3 bases from J, with 10 bases between. Germline loops: CDR1 SQVTM, CDR2 ANQGSEA. For the CDR3, the DNA is TGCAGCGTTGGTGCAGGGAACTACGAGCAGTACTTC. Translation: CSVGAGNYEQYF.

This clonotype was recorded many times. The rearrangement uses TRBV20-1 and TRBJ2-1; the D is unclear. Germline values: CDR1 DFQATT, CDR2 SNEGSKA (reference sequence). The CDR3 covers 14 residues. Trimming removed 2 bases at V and 8 bases at J, with 16 bases between. The CDR3 DNA reads TGCAGTGCTAGACCCGACGCATTCAAGGATGAGCAGTTCTTC. Translation gives CSARPDAFKDEQFF.

Note on this clonotype: Being one base from a much bigger clone, this may be a read error. The CDR3 bases are TGTGCCAGCCATCCGGGAAAAAGGAACACTGAAGCTTTCTTT. Translating gives CASHPGKRNTEAFF. The rearrangement links TRBV9 to TRBJ1-1, with D unresolved. Per the germline V gene, CDR1 is SGDLS and CDR2 is YYNGEE. Trimming took off 7 bases at V and 1 base at J, with 14 bases between the two ends. The CDR3 is 14 amino acids.

This clonotype came up many times. The chain couples TRBV7-2 to TRBJ1-1, with D hard to call. Germline V gene sequence: CDR1 SGHTA, CDR2 FQGNSA. V was shortened by 5 bases and J by 10 bases, with 14 bases between the two germline ends. The CDR3 is 12 residues long. CDR3 region: CASSQEARRAFF. CDR3 DNA sequence: TGTGCCAGCAGCCAGGAGGCCAGGAGAGCTTTCTTT. Looking up the rest from reference TRBV7-2 and TRBJ1-1 gives the full variable domain: GAGVSQSPSNKVTEKGKDVELRCDPISGHTALYWYRQSLGQGLEFLIYFQGNSAPDKSGLPSDRFSAERTGGSVSTLTIQRTQQEDSAVYLCASSQEARRAFFGQGTRLTVV.

Ten or more counts support this clonotype. CDR3 region: CASSLDTGGSTGELFF. CDR3 nucleotides: TGCGCCAGCAGCTTGGATACAGGGGGGAGCACCGGGGAGCTGTTTTTT. The V and J genes are TRBV5-1 and TRBJ2-2; 8 nucleotides agree with TRBD1. The CDR3 sequence is 16 residues long. The J segment lost 4 bases and the V segment lost 0 bases, leaving 5 bases of the junction unmatched. Germline CDR1 is SGHRS and CDR2 is YFSETQ. Variable domain in full (rest from reference TRBV5-1 and TRBJ2-2): KAGVTQTPRYLIKTRGQQVTLSCSPISGHRSVSWYQQTPGQGLQFLFEYFSETQRNKGNFPGRFSGRQFSNSRSEMNVSTLELGDSALYLCASSLDTGGSTGELFFGEGSRLTVL.

Many counts were recorded for this clonotype. The chain is built from TRBV5-1 and TRBJ1-3; D is undetermined. There are 17 residues in the CDR3. Trimming removed 4 bases from V and 3 bases from J, with 20 bases in between. CDR1 is SGHRS, CDR2 YFSETQ, per germline. The CDR3 region is CASSRGALGGNGNTIYF. The CDR3, as DNA: TGCGCCAGCAGCCGGGGAGCCTTGGGCGGGAATGGAAACACCATATATTTT.

This clonotype has at least ten counts. The chain has TRBV7-2 and TRBJ2-1, with D unresolved. This CDR3 contains 13 residues. Germline CDR1 is SGHTA and CDR2 is FQGNSA. Trimming took off 1 base at V and 6 bases at J, with 7 bases between the two ends. CDR3 protein: CASSLVGSNEQFF. The DNA of the CDR3 is TGTGCCAGCAGCTTAGTTGGAAGCAATGAGCAGTTCTTC.

This clonotype was detected many times. The chain is built from TRBV18 and TRBJ1-1; 9 positions match TRBD1. The CDR3 is 16 amino acids. Germline trimming cut 4 bases from V and 1 base from J; bases unmatched to any gene: 7. Germline CDR1 and CDR2: KGHSH and LQKENI. The CDR3 DNA follows: TGTGCCAGCTCACAGAGAGGGACAGGGCAGAACACTGAAGCTTTCTTT. Translation gives CASSQRGTGQNTEAFF.